This TCR beta chain appears in the sequencing data of a study of neurological immune-mediated disorders. This clonotype has at least ten counts. The length of the CDR3 is 17 residues. Germline trimming cut 1 base from V and 4 bases from J; bases unmatched to any gene: 8. Germline assignment: CDR1 LGHNA and CDR2 YNFKEQ. Time point defined: technical triplicate 3. The cell input for sorted libraries was 1 million, and those cells were CD4+ or CD8+ T cells. By 5'RACE with 10-nucleotide random UMIs, the cDNA was made. A single run covered 15-18 subjects with over 170 million TCR-beta sequences. TCRdb re-analysed the 5' RACE reads in MiXCR, keeping a single row per CDR3 protein. The top ten clones hold 4.5% to 5% of a sample with 25,000 to 30,000 distinct CDR3 sequences, about 15% of them seen once.

This TCR came from a female donor with HTLV-1-associated myelopathy (HAM/TSP). Material: CD4+ T cells from blood. The chain is built from TRBV4-2 and TRBJ2-3; 10 bases align to TRBD2. The CDR3 loop reads CASSQGGAGGRADTQYF. The CDR3 nucleotides read TGTGCCAGCAGCCAAGGGGGAGCGGGAGGGAGGGCAGATACGCAGTATTTT.